This T cell receptor (beta chain) was documented in a study of CD8 T cells in ankylosing spondylitis. About this clonotype: What it binds is not known.

Generation of TCR beta libraries employed quantitative 5'-RACE incorporating molecular barcodes. MiXCR, run by TCRdb on the 5' RACE reads, gives a single entry per CDR3 protein. In the table there are tens of thousands of distinct CDR3 sequences, more than 25% of which are singletons. Findings of the study overall: Clones linked to disease were reported to show significant enrichment in matched ankylosing spondylitis synovial fluid. Ankylosing spondylitis blood appeared to carry a characteristic TCR beta motif of fewer than 10 highly homologous variants.

In germline, CDR1 is MNHEY, CDR2 SVGEGT. V lost 2 bases and J lost 6; bases outside the gene matches: 0. The CDR3 spans 13 residues. Sequencing was performed on blood, either unsorted or a sorted T cell fraction (not recorded which). The clonotype comes from a male donor with ankylosing spondylitis or in good health (not recorded which). The chain joins TRBV6-2 or TRBV6-3 to TRBJ1-4; 7 bases align to TRBD1. CDR3 DNA: TGTGCCAGCAGTTACCAGGGGGATGAAAAACTGTTTTTT. It translates to CASSYQGDEKLFF.